These 4 T cell receptor beta chains were all obtained from the same sample, sequenced in a study of blood T cells in healthy people across ages. Together with a sample-barcoded 5' primer, a J-beta primer mix was included in a second PCR lasting about 6 to 11 cycles. Each CDR3 protein is one row after TCRdb ran MiXCR on the 5' RACE reads. The data contain about 830,000 distinct CDR3 sequences, 58% of them seen just once; the ten biggest clones take up about 20%. The sample comprised blood. Receptors originate from a man aged 25-45 years in good health.

This clonotype was found once. This chain links TRBV6-2 or TRBV6-3 with TRBJ2-5; D perhaps matches TRBD2 (6 bases). CDR1 is MNHEY, CDR2 SVGEGT, per germline. The CDR3 sequence is 11 residues long. Trimming removed 4 bases at V and 11 bases at J, with 11 bases between. CDR3 in DNA: TGTGCCAGCAGTTGGCCGGGGGAGCAGTACTTC. Translating it yields CASSWPGEQYF.

The chain recombines TRBV6-5 with TRBJ2-7; possibly TRBD2 for D (5 bases). CDR3 length: 18 residues. V lost 0 bases and J lost 0, with 18 bases in between. CDR1 is MNHEY and CDR2 is SVGAGI in the germline V gene. The CDR3 spells CASSYSTRRTESSYEQYF. The CDR3 DNA is TGTGCCAGCAGTTACTCGACTCGGAGGACGGAGAGCTCCTACGAGCAGTACTTC.

The chain couples TRBV12-3 or TRBV12-4 to TRBJ2-2; D gene uncertain. The CDR3 totals 13 residues. V was shortened by 5 bases and J by 7 bases, with 11 bases between the two germline ends. The DNA of the CDR3 is TGTGCCAGCAGTACTGGCTGGGGCGGGGAGCTGTTTTTT. Translated, it gives CASSTGWGGELFF.

The chain combines TRBV18 with TRBJ2-5; D is possibly TRBD2 (5 bases). The germline CDR1 and CDR2 sequences are KGHSH and LQKENI. This CDR3 region has 13 residues. Trimming stripped 3 bases from V and 5 bases from J, with 10 bases between. The CDR3 loop reads CASSPARRETQYF. The CDR3 DNA reads TGTGCCAGCTCACCGGCGAGGAGGGAGACCCAGTACTTC. Supplemented by reference TRBV18 and TRBJ2-5, the full variable domain reads NAGVMQNPRHLVRRRGQEARLRCSPMKGHSHVYWYRQLPEEGLKFMVYLQKENIIDESGMPKERFSAEFPKEGPSILRIQQVVRGDSAAYFCASSPARRETQYFGPGTRLLVL.